The 26 T cell receptor beta chains below were found in one sample sequenced in a study. TCRdb reprocessed the RT-PCR reads via MiXCR and lists one record per CDR3 protein. Among almost 700,000 distinct CDR3 sequences listed, 14% were seen once. Sequencing used memory CD4+ T cells from blood. The source of these receptors is a female donor in good health, serving as a healthy control.

This clonotype was recorded many times. This chain uses TRBV4-3 with TRBJ1-2, with unresolved D. CDR1 is LGHNA and CDR2 is YSLEER in the germline V gene. The CDR3 consists of 16 residues. V was shortened by 1 base and J by 6 bases, with 18 bases between the two germline ends. The CDR3 bases are TGCGCCAGCAGCCAAGGTCCCGATAGGCCCGGTGATGGCTACACCTTC. It codes for CASSQGPDRPGDGYTF.

V gene TRBV3-1 combines with J gene TRBJ2-7; 12 nucleotides match TRBD1. The CDR3 runs 14 residues. The V segment lost 4 bases and the J segment 6 bases; nucleotides outside the gene matches: 4. The germline V gene encodes CDR1 LGHDT and CDR2 YNNKEL (reference sequence). CDR3 sequence: CASSPGQGAAEQYF. CDR3 DNA sequence: TGTGCCAGCAGCCCGGGACAGGGGGCAGCCGAGCAGTACTTC.

The chain links TRBV12-3 or TRBV12-4 to TRBJ1-1; maybe TRBD1 (5 bases). The CDR3 sequence is 14 residues long. V was shortened by 3 bases and J by 1 base, with 9 bases between the two germline ends. CDR3 in amino acids: CASSFRGGNTEAFF. CDR3 bases: TGTGCCAGCAGTTTTCGTGGGGGGAACACTGAAGCTTTCTTT.

This clonotype appeared a few times. J is TRBJ2-4 and V is TRBV5-5; TRBD2 agrees at 15 bases. The V gene's germline CDR1 is SGHKS and CDR2 YYEKEE (reference sequence). Germline trimming cut 3 bases from V and 11 bases from J; bases unmatched to any gene: 6. The CDR3 is made up of 15 amino acids. CDR3 DNA sequence: TGTGCCAGCAGCTCAGGACTAGCGGGAGGGCCGGTTCAGTACTTC. Amino acid sequence: CASSSGLAGGPVQYF.

The rearrangement joins TRBV6-5 to TRBJ2-6, with D possibly TRBD2 on 5 matching bases. From germline, CDR1 is MNHEY and CDR2 SVGAGI. V was cut by 7 bases and J by 0 bases, with 10 bases left in between. The CDR3 length is 15 residues. As DNA, the CDR3 is TGTGCCAGCATGCGGGCGAGCTCTGGGGCCAACGTCCTGACTTTC. This gives the protein CASMRASSGANVLTF.

The chain recombines TRBV6-6 with TRBJ2-7; 10 nucleotides agree with TRBD1. The CDR3 length is 15 residues. Germline V gives CDR1 MNHNY, CDR2 SVGAGI (reference sequence). Losses at the gene ends were 6 bases for V and 5 bases for J; bases not matched to a gene: 10. The CDR3 is CASSAPGQGSHEQYF. The CDR3 region has the DNA TGTGCCAGCAGCGCGCCGGGACAGGGGAGCCACGAGCAGTACTTC.

The CDR3 DNA is TGTGCCAGCAGGTTGACAGGAACTAACTATGGCTACACCTTC. This encodes CASRLTGTNYGYTF. This chain joins TRBV6-2 or TRBV6-3 and TRBJ1-2, with TRBD1 as a possible D gene (6 bases). The CDR3 spans 14 residues. V lost 6 bases, J lost 0 bases, and 11 bases lay in between. CDR1 is MNHEY and CDR2 is SVGEGT in the germline V gene.

This chain uses TRBV4-3 with TRBJ2-2, with a weak D call TRBD1 (6 bases). Trimming removed 3 bases at V and 6 bases at J, with 14 bases between. The CDR3 is 15 amino acids. Germline V CDR1 and CDR2: LGHNA, YSLEER. CDR3 in DNA: TGCGCCAGCAGCCAGGACAGTAGGCGCGCCGGGGAGCTGTTTTTT. Its translation is CASSQDSRRAGELFF.

CDR3 bases: TGTGCCAGCAGTCAAAGCCGCGAGGGTGAAGCTTTCTTT. It translates to CASSQSREGEAFF. The V and J genes are TRBV6-2 or TRBV6-3 and TRBJ1-1, with no clear D. CDR3 length: 13 amino acids. Deletions cut 5 bases from V and 7 bases from J, with 14 bases between. Germline lookup yields CDR1 MNHEY and CDR2 SVGEGT.

This clonotype has a handful of counts. The chain joins TRBV20-1 to TRBJ1-6, with D tentatively TRBD1 (5 bases). The CDR3 is 13 residues long. V shed 1 base and J shed 10 bases, with 11 bases lying between them. Germline CDR1 and CDR2: DFQATT and SNEGSKA (reference sequence). The DNA of the CDR3 is TGCAGTGCTAGAGTGGACATATCCTCACCCCTCCACTTT. This translates into CSARVDISSPLHF.

The rearrangement uses TRBV7-6 and TRBJ1-4; D is possibly TRBD1 (5 bases). Germline CDR1 reads SGHVS; CDR2 reads FNYEAQ. CDR3 length: 21 amino acids. V was pared by 0 bases and J by 0 bases, with 23 bases between. CDR3 nucleotides: TGTGCCAGCAGCTTAGCGAGCGGAGGTGGGGCAGCCACAACAACTAATGAAAAACTGTTTTTT. It codes for CASSLASGGGAATTTNEKLFF.

V gene TRBV7-3 combines with J gene TRBJ2-1; TRBD1 is a possible D gene (5 bases). Deletions cut 4 bases from V and 1 base from J, with 11 bases between. CDR3 length: 15 residues. Germline V gene sequence: CDR1 SGHTA, CDR2 FQGTGA. DNA for the CDR3: TGTGCCAGCAGCTCCCTCAGGGATTCCTACAATGAGCAGTTCTTC. Encoded protein: CASSSLRDSYNEQFF. Full variable domain (outside the CDR3, taken from reference TRBV7-3 and TRBJ2-1): GAGVSQTPSNKVTEKGKYVELRCDPISGHTALYWYRQSLGQGPEFLIYFQGTGAADDSGLPNDRFFAVRPEGSVSTLKIQRTERGDSAVYLCASSSLRDSYNEQFFGPGTRLTVL.

This clonotype was recorded a few times. The V and J genes are TRBV2 and TRBJ2-2; 7 bases map to TRBD1. V lost 8 bases to trimming and J lost 2 bases; unmatched junction nucleotides: 2. The CDR3 runs 13 residues. Germline CDR1 is SNHLY and CDR2 is FYNNEI. The CDR3 DNA is TGTGCCAGCGGACAGGACAACACCGGGGAGCTGTTTTTT. This gives the protein CASGQDNTGELFF.

The J gene is TRBJ2-7, the V gene TRBV20-1, with 7 bases aligning to TRBD1. The junction had 3 bases not matched to a gene; V was cut back by 2 bases and J by 2 bases. Germline loops: CDR1 DFQATT, CDR2 SNEGSKA (reference sequence). The CDR3 length is 13 residues. CDR3 sequence reads: CSARRTGTYEQYF. The CDR3 DNA reads TGCAGTGCTAGAAGGACAGGCACCTACGAGCAGTACTTC.

The chain is built from TRBV7-9 and TRBJ1-1, with D perhaps matching TRBD1 (6 bases). Germline V gives CDR1 SEHNR, CDR2 FQNEAQ (reference sequence). V was trimmed by 4 bases and J by 5 bases, leaving 20 bases between them. This CDR3 comprises 16 residues. CDR3 sequence (DNA): TGTGCCAGCAGCTCCCTAGGCGGGCGGGGGGCGACTGAAGCTTTCTTT. It specifies CASSSLGGRGATEAFF.

This clonotype was recorded a few times. The rearrangement uses TRBV9 and TRBJ2-5, with TRBD2 matching 7 bases. The germline V gene has CDR1 SGDLS and CDR2 YYNGEE. Trimming at V came to 4 bases and at J to 3 bases, leaving 9 bases not matched to a gene. This CDR3 is 15 amino acids long. The CDR3 nucleotides read TGTGCCAGCAGCCGGGGAGGGGTAGCCAAAGAGACCCAGTACTTC. Protein sequence: CASSRGGVAKETQYF.

The chain combines TRBV4-1 with TRBJ1-2; 8 bases agree with TRBD1. CDR1 is MGHRA and CDR2 is YSYEKL in the germline V gene. V dropped 5 bases and J dropped 7; count of bases not matched to a gene: 9. CDR3 size: 14 residues. The CDR3 sequence is CASSSRTGTLGYTF. The CDR3 DNA follows: TGCGCCAGCAGCTCGCGGACAGGGACACTTGGCTACACCTTC.

This chain joins TRBV7-2 and TRBJ2-2; TRBD2 matches at 7 bases. CDR1 and CDR2 from the germline V gene are SGHTA and FQGNSA. The CDR3 runs 15 residues. With 4 bases clipped from V and 5 bases from J, the junction kept 7 bases outside the gene matches. The CDR3 DNA sequence: TGTGCCAGCAGCTCCCCCCCAGCGGGGACCGGGGAGCTGTTTTTT. As protein: CASSSPPAGTGELFF.

This clonotype was seen a handful of times. This chain joins TRBV10-3 and TRBJ2-1, with a weak D call TRBD2 (6 bases). V was clipped by 0 bases and J by 5 bases, with 8 bases between them. The CDR3 length is 14 residues. Germline CDR1 and CDR2: ENHRY and SYGVKD. CDR3 in DNA: TGTGCCATCAGTGAGTCGGGAGGAAACAATGAGCAGTTCTTC. Translated: CAISESGGNNEQFF.

This clonotype showed up just a few times. The V and J genes are TRBV5-4 and TRBJ1-2, with D perhaps TRBD1 (5 bases). Trimming pared 4 bases from V and 4 bases from J, leaving 14 bases between. Germline-derived CDR1 and CDR2 are SGHNT and YYREEE (reference sequence). This CDR3 has 14 amino acids. CDR3 nucleotide sequence: TGTGCCAGCAGCCTCGCCCTGACAGCCTATGGCTACACCTTC. Translation: CASSLALTAYGYTF.

This chain links TRBV7-9 with TRBJ2-1; D is ambiguous. The CDR3 is 14 residues long. Trimming pared 2 bases from V and 2 bases from J, leaving 7 bases between. Germline-derived CDR1 and CDR2 are SEHNR and FQNEAQ (reference sequence). The CDR3 loop is CASSLQSAYNEQFF. In nucleotides, the CDR3 is TGTGCCAGCAGCTTACAGTCGGCCTACAATGAGCAGTTCTTC.

The chain links TRBV7-9 to TRBJ2-3; D is unresolved. The V gene lost 2 bases and the J gene lost 0 bases, with 18 bases spanning the gap. This CDR3 spans 18 amino acids. The V gene's germline CDR1 is SEHNR and CDR2 FQNEAQ (reference sequence). In DNA, the CDR3 is TGTGCCAGCAGCTTAAGGGTAATTCAAATATCTAGCACAGATACGCAGTATTTT. As protein: CASSLRVIQISSTDTQYF.

This clonotype appeared many times. This chain connects TRBV9 to TRBJ2-1; 14 bases match TRBD2. Germline V gives CDR1 SGDLS, CDR2 YYNGEE. Unmatched junction bases numbered 10, after V lost 4 bases and J lost 10 bases. The CDR3 is 16 amino acids. CDR3 sequence: CASSSVGLAGAGEQFF. In DNA form, the CDR3 reads TGTGCCAGCAGCTCAGTGGGACTAGCGGGAGCAGGCGAGCAGTTCTTC.

This sequence joins TRBV7-2 and TRBJ1-1; no definite D call. V was clipped by 1 base and J by 1 base, with 7 bases between them. Germline loops: CDR1 SGHTA, CDR2 FQGNSA. This CDR3 region has 14 residues. The CDR3 reads CASSLVQQNTEAFF. The CDR3 nucleotides read TGTGCCAGCAGCTTAGTTCAGCAGAACACTGAAGCTTTCTTT.

V and J are TRBV7-2 and TRBJ1-3, with TRBD1 identical over 7 bases. The CDR3 sequence is 16 residues long. Germline CDR1 SGHTA, CDR2 FQGNSA. Losses at the gene ends were 5 bases for V and 2 bases for J; bases not matched to a gene: 9. The DNA of the CDR3 is TGTGCCAGCAGCCCACAGGGTAGGGGGCCTGGAAACACCATATATTTT. It is translated as CASSPQGRGPGNTIYF.

This clonotype appeared a few times. This sequence joins TRBV27 and TRBJ2-7; no definite D call. The CDR3 extends over 14 amino acids. V lost 6 bases and J 2 bases, leaving 14 bases between the germline ends. Germline assignment: CDR1 MNHEY and CDR2 SMNVEV (reference sequence). The CDR3 sequence is CASSPYMETYEQYF. CDR3 bases: TGTGCCAGCAGCCCGTACATGGAGACCTACGAGCAGTACTTC.